These 30 T cell receptor beta chains were sequenced from one sample in a study of T cells in localized non-small cell lung cancer. Data came from immunoSEQ multiplex PCR; TCRdb stores just in-frame clones and leaves some out. Here the sample spans around 2,200 clones, roughly 18% being singletons. The specimen was normal lung tissue next to the tumor, collected before any cancer treatment. Receptors originate from a male donor aged 60 or older with stage I non-small cell lung cancer.

Details on this clone: Read data end 1 residue before the CDR3 end; the end is taken from the germline J gene. The J gene is TRBJ2-7, the V gene TRBV6-1, with D maybe TRBD1 (8 bases). The CDR3 totals 15 residues. Trimming removed 0 bases from V and 3 bases from J, with 12 bases in between. Germline-derived CDR1 and CDR2 are MNHNS and SASEGT. CDR3 sequence reads: CASSEAQGEGYEQYF. The CDR3 bases that were read are TGTGCCAGCAGTGAAGCACAGGGGGAGGGCTACGAGCAGTAC.

This clone is deemed large. The rearrangement joins TRBV11-3 to TRBJ2-7; TRBD2 agrees at 11 bases. V shed 7 bases, J shed 0 bases, and the junction held 5 bases outside the gene matches. Germline V CDR1 and CDR2: SGHNT, YENEEA. This CDR3 has 15 amino acids. CDR3 DNA: TGTGCCAGCACCCTAGGACTAGCGGGCTCCTACGAGCAGTACTTC. The encoded protein is CASTLGLAGSYEQYF.

This clone has a handful of counts. As DNA, the CDR3 is TGTGCCAGCAGTGTGAGTGCCGGGACAGGGGGTAAGGGAAACACCATATATTTT. Its translation is CASSVSAGTGGKGNTIYF. The chain recombines TRBV28 with TRBJ1-3, with 11 bases matching TRBD1. Germline CDR1 and CDR2: MDHEN and SYDVKM. The V segment lost 5 bases and the J segment 4 bases; nucleotides outside the gene matches: 13. This CDR3 has 18 residues.

This clone has only a few counts. The chain recombines TRBV11-3 with TRBJ1-4; D is unclear. The CDR3 runs 14 residues. Germline V gene data show CDR1 as SGHNT and CDR2 as YENEEA. Trimming took off 5 bases at V and 3 bases at J, with 10 bases between the two ends. DNA of the CDR3: TGTGCCAGCAGCGCCAGTGCTGCTAATGAAAAACTGTTTTTT. Amino acids: CASSASAANEKLFF.

This clone was detected only a few times. This rearrangement joins TRBV6-8 to TRBJ2-7, with D possibly being TRBD2 (6 bases). Between the trimmed V and J ends, which lost 10 bases and 6 bases, there was a span of 19 bases. The length of the CDR3 is 13 residues. Per the germline V gene, CDR1 is MNHGY and CDR2 is SAAAGT. The CDR3 coding sequence is TGTGCCACCACCGGGCCCCAGGGAGGCGAGCAGTACTTC. Protein: CATTGPQGGEQYF.

This sequence joins TRBV9 and TRBJ2-7, with D possibly TRBD2 on 7 matching bases. Germline lookup yields CDR1 SGDLS and CDR2 YYNGEE. This CDR3 comprises 15 residues. V was clipped by 1 base and J by 4 bases, with 15 bases between them. This chain's CDR3 is CASSVSPGGGYEQYF. CDR3 in DNA: TGTGCCAGCAGCGTAAGTCCGGGGGGCGGGTACGAGCAGTACTTC.

This rearrangement joins TRBV29-1 to TRBJ1-6; perhaps TRBD1 as D (6 bases). Germline CDR1 is SQVTM and CDR2 is ANQGSEA. The CDR3 spans 13 residues. V was trimmed by 6 bases and J by 7 bases, leaving 13 bases between them. The CDR3 protein is CSVRDTRNSPLHF. Written as DNA, the CDR3 is TGCAGCGTCCGGGACACCAGAAATTCACCCCTCCACTTT.

This clone is labeled medium-sized. V and J are TRBV1 and TRBJ2-1; the table's TRBD2 call for D was not verified on the DNA. TRBV1 is labeled a pseudogene. The CDR3 contains 15 residues. CDR3 DNA sequence: TGCGCCAGCAGCCTCCAAGTCCAGCGGGGGGCCGAGCAGTTCTTC. It translates to CASSLQVQRGAEQFF.

This clone has more than one count but fewer than ten. The chain links TRBV6-8 to TRBJ1-6, with unresolved D. V was cut by 6 bases and J by 6 bases, with 6 bases left in between. The CDR3 loop spans 12 amino acids. Germline V CDR1 and CDR2: MNHGY, SAAAGT. As DNA, the CDR3 is TGTGCCAGCAGGGATCCTAATTCACCCCTCCACTTT. It encodes CASRDPNSPLHF.

This clone is categorized as large. The chain carries TRBV14 and TRBJ1-4; D not certain. V lost 4 bases, J lost 7 bases, and 10 bases lay in between. From germline, CDR1 is SGHDN and CDR2 FVKESK. The CDR3 is 13 amino acids. The CDR3 here is CASSLRAAEKLFF. Written as DNA, the CDR3 is TGTGCCAGCAGCCTCAGAGCGGCTGAAAAACTGTTTTTT.

This clone counts as medium-sized (0.01 to 0.1%). This chain links TRBV7-1 with TRBJ2-5; 8 nucleotides match TRBD2. TRBV7-1 is an open reading frame whose function is uncertain. The CDR3 sequence is 13 residues long. Trimming cost V 8 bases and J 5 bases; bases outside gene matches: 7. The CDR3 here is CASSAGGWETQYF. The CDR3 DNA follows: TGTGCCAGCTCGGCGGGAGGATGGGAGACCCAGTACTTC.

This clone is medium-sized by share. The rearrangement links TRBV11-3 to TRBJ2-3; 7 positions match TRBD1. The CDR3 has 15 amino acids. Germline V lookup: CDR1 SGHNT, CDR2 YENEEA. Losses at the gene ends were 5 bases for V and 2 bases for J; bases not matched to a gene: 7. CDR3 sequence (DNA): TGTGCCAGCAGCACCGACAGGGACCACACAGATACGCAGTATTTT. Amino acid sequence: CASSTDRDHTDTQYF.

This clone was seen a few times. The J gene is TRBJ1-1, the V gene TRBV6-8, with D perhaps TRBD1 (5 bases). The germline V gene has CDR1 MNHGY and CDR2 SAAAGT. V lost 7 bases and J lost 7, with 16 bases in between. The CDR3 length is 13 residues. DNA for the CDR3: TGTGCCAGCATAAAACCCGGGACCGTTGAAGCTTTCTTT. Its translation is CASIKPGTVEAFF.

The chain links TRBV5-1 to TRBJ2-5; 8 positions agree with TRBD1. After removal of 0 bases from V and 5 bases from J, the junction contained 3 bases not matched to a gene. From germline, CDR1 is SGHRS and CDR2 YFSETQ. The CDR3 runs 14 residues. Here the CDR3 reads CASSLDAGGETQYF. As DNA, the CDR3 is TGCGCCAGCAGCTTGGATGCAGGGGGCGAGACCCAGTACTTC.

This clone is medium-sized in the sample. The V and J genes are TRBV9 and TRBJ2-7; D ambiguous. The CDR3 has 13 amino acids. Trimming removed 4 bases at V and 2 bases at J, with 10 bases between. Per germline, CDR1 SGDLS and CDR2 YYNGEE. The CDR3 reads CASSPDKAYEQYF. The CDR3 DNA sequence: TGTGCCAGCAGCCCTGACAAGGCCTACGAGCAGTACTTC.

This chain uses TRBV11-3 with TRBJ1-2, with unresolved D. V dropped 1 base and J dropped 0 bases, with 9 bases sitting between them. The CDR3 has 15 amino acids. Germline CDR1 and CDR2: SGHNT and YENEEA. Written as DNA, the CDR3 is TGTGCCAGCAGCTTAGGTCCAGATGCTAACTATGGCTACACCTTC. It encodes CASSLGPDANYGYTF. Full variable domain (remainder filled in from reference TRBV11-3 and TRBJ1-2): EAGVVQSPRYKIIEKKQPVAFWCNPISGHNTLYWYLQNLGQGPELLIRYENEEAVDDSQLPKDRFSAERLKGVDSTLKIQPAELGDSAVYLCASSLGPDANYGYTFGSGTRLTVV.

The chain's CDR3 is CASSLGNIDNEQFF. CDR3 nucleotide sequence: TGTGCCAGCAGCTTAGGGAATATCGACAATGAGCAGTTCTTC. This chain joins TRBV11-3 and TRBJ2-1; D gene uncertain. V lost 1 base and J lost 5, with 9 bases in between. Per the germline V gene, CDR1 is SGHNT and CDR2 is YENEEA. The CDR3 is made up of 14 amino acids.

The rearrangement links TRBV11-3 to TRBJ1-1; D is unclear. The CDR3 consists of 14 residues. Trimming shortened V by 5 bases and J by 1 base, and 11 bases separated the two germline ends. Germline-derived CDR1 and CDR2 are SGHNT and YENEEA. CDR3 DNA sequence: TGTGCCAGCAGCCCCGGACGGGGGAACACTGAAGCTTTCTTT. Translation: CASSPGRGNTEAFF.

The J gene is TRBJ1-2, the V gene TRBV6-8, with TRBD1 matching over 10 bases. Germline CDR1 and CDR2: MNHGY and SAAAGT. Germline trimming cut 6 bases from V and 6 bases from J; bases unmatched to any gene: 10. The length of the CDR3 is 15 residues. The CDR3 DNA follows: TGTGCCAGCAGAGGGACAGGGGAAAGAGCGAATGGCTACACCTTC. It codes for CASRGTGERANGYTF.

In DNA, the CDR3 is TGCGCCAGCAGCCCCATGGACACCATAGGAAGGCAGTTCTTC. Translating it yields CASSPMDTIGRQFF. The chain combines TRBV23-1 with TRBJ2-1; D is perhaps TRBD1 (5 bases). TRBV23-1 is flagged as an ORF with uncertain function. The CDR3 consists of 14 residues. The V end was cut by 6 bases, the J end by 12 bases, with 21 bases between.

The chain is built from TRBV13 and TRBJ1-4; D may be TRBD1 (6 bases). V was cut by 0 bases and J by 6 bases, with 11 bases left in between. Germline V gene lookup returns CDR1 PRHDT and CDR2 FYEKMQ (reference sequence). The CDR3 has 15 residues. The CDR3 here is CASSLGQGGYEKLFF. CDR3 sequence (DNA): TGTGCCAGCAGCTTAGGACAGGGAGGATATGAAAAACTGTTTTTT.

This chain links TRBV9 with TRBJ2-5; 14 bases are shared with TRBD2. J was trimmed by 5 bases and V by 5 bases; bases with no gene match: 8. The CDR3 runs 16 residues. The germline CDR1 and CDR2 sequences are SGDLS and YYNGEE. The CDR3 DNA reads TGTGCCAGCAGTGGGGGACTAGCGGGAGTAGGGGAGACCCAGTACTTC. This encodes CASSGGLAGVGETQYF.

This rearrangement joins TRBV6-8 to TRBJ1-3; D possibly corresponds to TRBD1 (5 bases). The CDR3 is 15 residues long. V lost 2 bases, J lost 4 bases, and 12 bases lay in between. Germline CDR1 and CDR2: MNHGY and SAAAGT. The CDR3 is CASSYGGAGGNTIYF. Written as DNA, the CDR3 is TGTGCCAGCAGTTACGGAGGGGCAGGAGGAAACACCATATATTTT.

This chain joins TRBV11-3 and TRBJ2-2; TRBD1 matches at 11 bases. Germline CDR1 reads SGHNT; CDR2 reads YENEEA. V trimming: 8 bases; J trimming: 5 bases; junction bases outside the gene matches: 4. CDR3 length: 14 amino acids. The CDR3 loop reads CASRTGGYTGELFF. The CDR3 coding sequence is TGTGCCAGCCGGACAGGGGGCTATACCGGGGAGCTGTTTTTT.

This chain uses TRBV18 with TRBJ2-2; D remains unclear. CDR3 length: 12 residues. V lost 2 bases, J lost 5 bases, and 3 bases lay in between. Germline V CDR1 and CDR2: KGHSH, LQKENI. The CDR3 coding sequence is TGTGCCAGCTCACCATTGACCGGGGAGCTGTTTTTT. Residues: CASSPLTGELFF. Full variable domain (outside the CDR3, taken from reference TRBV18 and TRBJ2-2): NAGVMQNPRHLVRRRGQEARLRCSPMKGHSHVYWYRQLPEEGLKFMVYLQKENIIDESGMPKERFSAEFPKEGPSILRIQQVVRGDSAAYFCASSPLTGELFFGEGSRLTVL.

V and J are TRBV5-1 and TRBJ1-1; D perhaps matches TRBD1 (5 bases). This CDR3 spans 16 amino acids. CDR1 SGHRS and CDR2 YFSETQ come from the germline V gene. V lost 4 bases, J lost 0 bases, and 16 bases lay in between. The CDR3 loop reads CASSPAMTAMNTEAFF. Here the CDR3 DNA reads TGCGCCAGCAGCCCCGCTATGACAGCAATGAACACTGAAGCTTTCTTT.

The genes are TRBV9 and TRBJ1-1, with no clear D. CDR3 length equals 13 residues. V was trimmed by 4 bases and J by 5 bases, leaving 12 bases between them. Germline V gene sequence: CDR1 SGDLS, CDR2 YYNGEE. The CDR3 coding sequence is TGTGCCAGCAGCTCTACTACGGGGACTGAAGCTTTCTTT. It yields the protein CASSSTTGTEAFF.

This chain uses TRBV11-3 with TRBJ1-5; 9 positions agree with TRBD1. This CDR3 contains 14 residues. Germline trimming cut 3 bases from V and 9 bases from J; bases unmatched to any gene: 6. In germline, CDR1 is SGHNT, CDR2 YENEEA. The CDR3 DNA follows: TGTGCCAGCAGCTTGGGGGACAGGGCGCGGCCCCAGCATTTT. Translating gives CASSLGDRARPQHF.

This clone was detected a few times. This chain links TRBV21-1 with TRBJ2-1; no check of the table's D call, TRBD2, against the DNA was made. TRBV21-1 is a pseudogene locus. The CDR3 is 13 residues long. The CDR3 coding sequence is TGTGCCAGCAGCCTCGGGACTACAAATGAGCAGTTCTTC. Encoded protein: CASSLGTTNEQFF.

This clone was counted a few times. V gene TRBV11-3 combines with J gene TRBJ1-5; TRBD1 is a possible D gene (5 bases). CDR1 SGHNT and CDR2 YENEEA come from the germline V gene. The CDR3 length is 17 residues. V lost 3 bases to trimming and J lost 0 bases, with 15 bases between them. The CDR3 reads CASSLAGATYSNQPQHF. CDR3 DNA sequence: TGTGCCAGCAGCTTGGCCGGGGCAACCTATAGCAATCAGCCCCAGCATTTT.